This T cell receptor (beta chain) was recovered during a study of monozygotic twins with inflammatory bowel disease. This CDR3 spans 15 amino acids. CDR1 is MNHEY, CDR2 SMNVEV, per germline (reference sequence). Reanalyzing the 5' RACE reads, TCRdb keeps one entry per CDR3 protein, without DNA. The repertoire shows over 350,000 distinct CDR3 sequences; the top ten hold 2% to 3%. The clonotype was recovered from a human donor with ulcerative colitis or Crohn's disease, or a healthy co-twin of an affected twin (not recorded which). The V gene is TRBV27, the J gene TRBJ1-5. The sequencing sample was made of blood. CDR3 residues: CASTPVGGGNQPQHF.